This T cell receptor (beta chain) stems from a study of vaccination effects on CD4 cells after COVID-19. Study context: ViraFEST used viral peptide pools to expand antigen-specific CD4+ T cells before sequencing. Cultivation was performed at about 1.8 million PBMC per well with about 9 IU/ml IL-2 and about 10 ug/ml peptides added.

Produced via immunoSEQ multiplex PCR; TCRdb's table is partial and in-frame only. The table has around 41,000 clones, roughly 80% seen once; the top ten hold less than 3%. Regarding this clone: Its antigen is currently unknown.

The CDR3 sequence is 13 residues long. The germline CDR1 and CDR2 sequences are SEHNR and FQNEAQ (reference sequence). At the end of about ten days of culture, CD4+ T cells were isolated. Nucleocapsid antibodies were negative in the vaccine recipients, who had never had SARS-CoV-2 infection. On days 3 and 7, fresh IL-2 medium replaced half the medium. The rearrangement uses TRBV7-9 and TRBJ2-7; D uncertain. The TCR comes from a human donor who received a COVID-19 vaccine. This material consisted of CD4+ T cells from PBMCs cultured without peptide, taken before COVID-19 vaccination. This chain's CDR3 is CVSRRGSSYEQYV. CDR3 bases: TGTGTCAGCAGGCGAGGCAGCTCCTACGAGCAGTACGTC.